The source of this T cell receptor (beta chain) is a study of cytomegalovirus exposure and HLA in healthy donors. Study-level points and caveats: Across donors, most TCRs were seen rarely, yet some public ones were widespread. Cytomegalovirus status was reportedly diagnosed by the classifier with high sensitivity and specificity. One later analysis, an examination of the 120 validation repertoires, found that first-cohort TCR clusters tended to co-occur in them. Cytomegalovirus association was listed for about 170 TCR beta chains.

The assay was immunoSEQ multiplex PCR, and TCRdb's table has in-frame clones only and misses some. The repertoire includes about 220,000 clones, about 91% of them detected once, and about 3% sits in the top ten. This CDR3 comprises 15 residues. The V gene end was trimmed by 4 bases and the J gene end by 7 bases; junction bases not matched to a gene: 5. CDR1 and CDR2 (germline): SGHRS, YFSETQ. This clone has just one count. Its antigen is not known. This chain connects TRBV5-1 to TRBJ2-1; TRBD2 agrees at 13 bases. The sequenced material came from PBMCs. This receptor was obtained from a woman aged 18 to 35 in good health and CMV-seronegative. The CDR3 DNA reads as TGCGCCAGCAGCCCAGGGACTAGCGGGAAGAATGAGCAGTTCTTC. Its translation is CASSPGTSGKNEQFF.